The clone carrying this T cell receptor (beta chain) has a handful of counts. Its cognate antigen is unknown. This sample is part of a study of response to subunit inactivated influenza vaccine. Study results and caveats: Authors suggested each seasonal flu vaccination may recruit only limited numbers of new T cells.

TCRdb fed the RT-PCR reads into MiXCR, producing one record per CDR3 protein. The sample carries fewer than 750,000 distinct CDR3 sequences, approximately 14% recorded once. CDR1 and CDR2 from the germline V gene are MDHEN and SYDVKM. This CDR3 is 15 amino acids long. V was pared by 5 bases and J by 8 bases, with 13 bases of the junction left unmatched. The specimen comprised PBMCs from blood, sampled about 12 days after vaccination. The TCR comes from a man over 45 who received an inactivated influenza vaccine. The chain carries TRBV28 and TRBJ1-2; 8 bases agree with TRBD1. CDR3 region: CASSATGTGVGGYTF. The CDR3 DNA reads TGTGCCAGCAGTGCAACCGGGACAGGTGTTGGGGGCTACACCTTC.